Listed below are T cell receptor beta chains from one sample, sequenced in a study of blood T cell repertoires in COVID-19. The data were produced by immunoSEQ multiplex PCR, yet TCRdb's version contains in-frame clones alone and is incomplete. The sample holds 100,000 or so clones; roughly 79% are singletons and the top ten take more than 30%. The material sequenced was peripheral blood. These receptors were obtained from an older man with acute or convalescent COVID-19. The CDR3 runs from the conserved cysteine through the conserved F or W. A D gene is named only where the DNA matches it firmly. Expanded clones are given a class, and other clones once, few, many or no size at all.

v_call: TRBV19; j_call: TRBJ2-1; cdr3_length: 15; clone_size: once; d_call: NA; cdr3_nt: TGTGCCAGTAGCAATCTTCGGCGGAGGGGCGATGAGCAGTTCTTC; cdr3_aa: CASSNLRRRGDEQFF
v_call: TRBV27; j_call: TRBJ1-5; cdr3_length: 15; clone_size: NA; d_call: NA; cdr3_nt: TGTGCCAGCAGTTTAATAGGCCTCGGGGGACAGCCCCAGCATTTT; cdr3_aa: CASSLIGLGGQPQHF
v_call: TRBV4-2; j_call: TRBJ2-2; cdr3_length: 16; clone_size: NA; d_call: TRBD2; cdr3_nt: TGTGCCAGCAGCCGTATAAGCGGGGGAAACACCGGGGAGCTGTTTTTT; cdr3_aa: CASSRISGGNTGELFF
v_call: TRBV5-1; j_call: TRBJ1-6; cdr3_length: 14; clone_size: NA; d_call: NA; cdr3_nt: TGCGCCAGCAGCTTCAGGGATCCGGCGTCACCCCTCCACTTT; cdr3_aa: CASSFRDPASPLHF
v_call: TRBV18; j_call: TRBJ1-2; cdr3_length: 17; clone_size: NA; d_call: NA; cdr3_nt: TGTGCCAGCTCACCACCGTCTAGGGGGGGCGACGGTGGCGGCTACACCTTC; cdr3_aa: CASSPPSRGGDGGGYTF
v_call: TRBV3-1/TRBV3-2; j_call: TRBJ1-6; cdr3_length: 14; clone_size: NA; d_call: NA; cdr3_nt: TGTGCCAGCAGTCAACCGGGTCTTAATTCACCCCTCCACTTT; cdr3_aa: CASSQPGLNSPLHF
v_call: TRBV10-2; j_call: TRBJ2-2; cdr3_length: 14; clone_size: NA; d_call: NA; cdr3_nt: TGCGCCAGCAGTGATTGGGAGCAAATCGGGGAGCTGTTTTTT; cdr3_aa: CASSDWEQIGELFF
v_call: TRBV5-4; j_call: TRBJ1-2; cdr3_length: 14; clone_size: NA; d_call: TRBD1; cdr3_nt: TGTGCCAGCAGCTTGAGGGGGCCCTACTATGGCTACACCTTC; cdr3_aa: CASSLRGPYYGYTF
v_call: TRBV2; j_call: TRBJ2-2; cdr3_length: 15; clone_size: NA; d_call: TRBD1; cdr3_nt: TGTGCCAGCGGTGGGACAGGGGCCATCACCGGGGAGCTGTTTTTT; cdr3_aa: CASGGTGAITGELFF
v_call: TRBV6-2/TRBV6-3; j_call: TRBJ1-1; cdr3_length: 14; clone_size: NA; d_call: TRBD1; cdr3_nt: TGTGCCAGCAGTTGGGACAGGAAGAACACTGAAGCTTTCTTT; cdr3_aa: CASSWDRKNTEAFF
v_call: TRBV11-1; j_call: TRBJ1-5; cdr3_length: 13; clone_size: NA; d_call: NA; cdr3_nt: TGTGCCAGCAGCTTTGGGAGGGGGCAGCCCCAGCATTTT; cdr3_aa: CASSFGRGQPQHF
v_call: TRBV4-3; j_call: TRBJ1-1; cdr3_length: 15; clone_size: few; d_call: NA; cdr3_nt: TGCGCCAGCAGATCTACTCCGTCGGGGTACACTGAAGCTTTCTTT; cdr3_aa: CASRSTPSGYTEAFF
v_call: TRBV5-1; j_call: TRBJ2-1; cdr3_length: 14; clone_size: NA; d_call: TRBD2; cdr3_nt: TGCGCCAGCAGCGGAGGGAGGGAGGGCAATGAGCAGTTCTTC; cdr3_aa: CASSGGREGNEQFF
v_call: TRBV19; j_call: TRBJ1-5; cdr3_length: 13; clone_size: NA; d_call: NA; cdr3_nt: TGTGCCAGTAGTATTCGGGGGAATCAGCCCCAGCATTTT; cdr3_aa: CASSIRGNQPQHF
v_call: TRBV5-4; j_call: TRBJ2-1; cdr3_length: 16; clone_size: NA; d_call: NA; cdr3_nt: TGTGCCAGCAGCCCGCAGGCTTCGGGAGTTAAAACTGAGCAGTTCTTC; cdr3_aa: CASSPQASGVKTEQFF
v_call: TRBV7-8; j_call: TRBJ1-6; cdr3_length: 19; clone_size: NA; d_call: TRBD1; cdr3_nt: TGTGCCAGCAGCCGAGGGGGACAGGGTATCCCTTTAGGGAATTCACCCCTCCACTTT; cdr3_aa: CASSRGGQGIPLGNSPLHF
v_call: TRBV19; j_call: TRBJ2-1; cdr3_length: 14; clone_size: NA; d_call: TRBD2; cdr3_nt: TGTGCCAGTAGAAGACTAGCGGGAGCCAATGAGCAGTTCTTC; cdr3_aa: CASRRLAGANEQFF
v_call: TRBV2; j_call: TRBJ2-7; cdr3_length: 14; clone_size: NA; d_call: NA; cdr3_nt: TGTGCCAGCAGTTTACCCGGGGTACCCTACGAGCAGTACTTC; cdr3_aa: CASSLPGVPYEQYF
v_call: TRBV29-1; j_call: TRBJ2-1; cdr3_length: 15; clone_size: NA; d_call: TRBD2; cdr3_nt: TGCAGCGTTGAAGAGGCGGGAGGATCCTACAATGAGCAGTTCTTC; cdr3_aa: CSVEEAGGSYNEQFF
v_call: TRBV25-1; j_call: TRBJ1-2; cdr3_length: 16; clone_size: NA; d_call: NA; cdr3_nt: TGTGCCAGCAGTGAATCTATCGGCGGGGGCAACTATGGCTACACCTTC; cdr3_aa: CASSESIGGGNYGYTF
v_call: TRBV28; j_call: TRBJ2-1; cdr3_length: 16; clone_size: NA; d_call: TRBD2; cdr3_nt: TGTGCCAGCAGTCTATCTAGCGGGAGGTCCCCCAAGGAGCAGTTCTTC; cdr3_aa: CASSLSSGRSPKEQFF
v_call: TRBV20-1; j_call: TRBJ2-2; cdr3_length: 17; clone_size: NA; d_call: TRBD1; cdr3_nt: TGCAGTGCTAGTAGTGGGCCCGGGACAGTTAACACCGGGGAGCTGTTTTTT; cdr3_aa: CSASSGPGTVNTGELFF
v_call: TRBV10-3; j_call: TRBJ1-4; cdr3_length: 13; clone_size: NA; d_call: NA; cdr3_nt: TGTGCCATCAGCACGGGTCTTAATGAAAAACTGTTTTTT; cdr3_aa: CAISTGLNEKLFF
v_call: TRBV27; j_call: TRBJ2-2; cdr3_length: 14; clone_size: once; d_call: NA; cdr3_nt: TGTGCCAGCTCCATGCGGAGAAACACCGGGGAGCTGTTTTTT; cdr3_aa: CASSMRRNTGELFF
v_call: TRBV28; j_call: TRBJ2-1; cdr3_length: 16; clone_size: NA; d_call: TRBD2; cdr3_nt: TGTGCCAGCAGTCCACCCACTAGCGGAGCGTGGAATGAGCAGTTCTTC; cdr3_aa: CASSPPTSGAWNEQFF
v_call: TRBV19; j_call: TRBJ2-1; cdr3_length: 19; clone_size: NA; d_call: TRBD2; cdr3_nt: TGTGCCAGTAGTGCCAAAGGTCCTTTACTAGCGGGCAGAAGGAATGAGCAGTTCTTC; cdr3_aa: CASSAKGPLLAGRRNEQFF
v_call: TRBV18; j_call: TRBJ2-5; cdr3_length: 12; clone_size: NA; d_call: NA; cdr3_nt: TGTGCCAGCTCACCAGCCGGAGAGACCCAGTACTTC; cdr3_aa: CASSPAGETQYF
v_call: TRBV18; j_call: TRBJ1-4; cdr3_length: 16; clone_size: NA; d_call: TRBD1; cdr3_nt: TGTGCCAGCTCACCTACGGACAGGGAAACTAATGAAAAACTGTTTTTT; cdr3_aa: CASSPTDRETNEKLFF
v_call: TRBV28; j_call: TRBJ2-4; cdr3_length: 16; clone_size: NA; d_call: TRBD1; cdr3_nt: TGTGCCAGCAGTGCCGGGACAGGGATGGCCAAAAACATTCAGTACTTC; cdr3_aa: CASSAGTGMAKNIQYF
v_call: TRBV5-1; j_call: TRBJ1-5; cdr3_length: 15; clone_size: NA; d_call: TRBD1; cdr3_nt: TGCGCCAGCAGCTTTTCAGGGGGCGCGGATCAGCCCCAGCATTTT; cdr3_aa: CASSFSGGADQPQHF
v_call: TRBV18; j_call: TRBJ1-4; cdr3_length: 15; clone_size: NA; d_call: NA; cdr3_nt: TGTGCCAGCTCACCTGGGCAGCTACTTAATGAAAAACTGTTTTTT; cdr3_aa: CASSPGQLLNEKLFF
v_call: TRBV6-5; j_call: TRBJ1-5; cdr3_length: 15; clone_size: few; d_call: NA; cdr3_nt: TGTGCCAGCAGGTCCACCCGGGACTGGAATCAGCCCCAGCATTTT; cdr3_aa: CASRSTRDWNQPQHF
v_call: TRBV6-5; j_call: TRBJ2-3; cdr3_length: 14; clone_size: NA; d_call: TRBD2; cdr3_nt: TGTGCCAGCAGCAAACTAGCGGTCAAAGATACGCAGTATTTT; cdr3_aa: CASSKLAVKDTQYF
v_call: TRBV5-4; j_call: TRBJ2-2; cdr3_length: 16; clone_size: NA; d_call: TRBD2; cdr3_nt: TGTGCCAGCAGCTCCCGACTAGCGGCGAACACCGGGGAGCTGTTTTTT; cdr3_aa: CASSSRLAANTGELFF
v_call: TRBV3-1/TRBV3-2; j_call: TRBJ2-5; cdr3_length: 13; clone_size: few; d_call: NA; cdr3_nt: TGTGCCAGCAGCCAAGTTCTAGAAGAGACCCAGTACTTC; cdr3_aa: CASSQVLEETQYF
v_call: TRBV2; j_call: TRBJ1-5; cdr3_length: 14; clone_size: many; d_call: TRBD1; cdr3_nt: TGTGCCAGCAGTAAGGGGACAGCAATCAGCCCCCAGCATTTT; cdr3_aa: CASSKGTAISPQHF
v_call: TRBV25-1; j_call: TRBJ2-1; cdr3_length: 12; clone_size: once; d_call: TRBD2; cdr3_nt: TGTGCCAGCAGTGGGCCGGGACTAGCTCAGTTCTTC; cdr3_aa: CASSGPGLAQFF
v_call: TRBV28; j_call: TRBJ1-1; cdr3_length: 13; clone_size: NA; d_call: NA; cdr3_nt: TGTGCCAGCAGGCCGACCCCGAGGACTGAAGCTTTCTTT; cdr3_aa: CASRPTPRTEAFF
v_call: TRBV30; j_call: TRBJ1-3; cdr3_length: 13; clone_size: NA; d_call: NA; cdr3_nt: TGTGCCTGCCTATCTGCCGCCGGAAACACCATATATTTT; cdr3_aa: CACLSAAGNTIYF
v_call: TRBV9; j_call: TRBJ2-7; cdr3_length: 15; clone_size: NA; d_call: NA; cdr3_nt: TGTGCCAGCAGCCCTCAGCGGCTAAGCTCCTACGAGCAGTACTTC; cdr3_aa: CASSPQRLSSYEQYF
v_call: TRBV29-1; j_call: TRBJ1-1; cdr3_length: 11; clone_size: NA; d_call: NA; cdr3_nt: TGCAGCGTACATGAGGGTGTTGAAGCTTTCTTT; cdr3_aa: CSVHEGVEAFF
v_call: TRBV18; j_call: TRBJ1-2; cdr3_length: 21; clone_size: NA; d_call: TRBD1; cdr3_nt: TGTGCCAGCTCACCACGAGGCAACGCTATGGGACAGGGGCCGGGAAACTATGGCTACACCTTC; cdr3_aa: CASSPRGNAMGQGPGNYGYTF
v_call: TRBV9; j_call: TRBJ1-3; cdr3_length: 16; clone_size: NA; d_call: TRBD1; cdr3_nt: TGTGCCAGCAGCGTAGGACAGGGCGCCTCTGGAAACACCATATATTTT; cdr3_aa: CASSVGQGASGNTIYF
v_call: TRBV3-1/TRBV3-2; j_call: TRBJ2-3; cdr3_length: 16; clone_size: NA; d_call: NA; cdr3_nt: TGTGCCAGCAGTCAAAGACAGCCACCTAGCACAGATACGCAGTATTTT; cdr3_aa: CASSQRQPPSTDTQYF
v_call: TRBV6-2/TRBV6-3; j_call: TRBJ2-1; cdr3_length: 13; clone_size: NA; d_call: NA; cdr3_nt: TGTGCCAGCGGGTACTCCACATACAATGAGCAGTTCTTC; cdr3_aa: CASGYSTYNEQFF
v_call: TRBV5-6; j_call: TRBJ2-1; cdr3_length: 16; clone_size: NA; d_call: NA; cdr3_nt: TGTGCCAGCAGCTTGAACGGGAGAATCTCCTACAATGAGCAGTTCTTC; cdr3_aa: CASSLNGRISYNEQFF
v_call: TRBV29-1; j_call: TRBJ2-1; cdr3_length: 15; clone_size: NA; d_call: TRBD1; cdr3_nt: TGCAGCGTTGAGACAGGGGGTAGGTCCTACAATGAGCAGTTCTTC; cdr3_aa: CSVETGGRSYNEQFF
v_call: TRBV6-2/TRBV6-3; j_call: TRBJ1-2; cdr3_length: 13; clone_size: NA; d_call: NA; cdr3_nt: TGTGCCAGCAGTTACGCGGTCAACTATGGCTACACCTTC; cdr3_aa: CASSYAVNYGYTF
v_call: TRBV24-1; j_call: TRBJ2-5; cdr3_length: 15; clone_size: NA; d_call: TRBD1; cdr3_nt: TGTGCCACCAGTGATCCCGGGACAGCAAAAGAGACCCAGTACTTC; cdr3_aa: CATSDPGTAKETQYF